Sequencing of this T cell receptor beta chain was carried out in a study of OX40 agonist ivuxolimab in advanced cancers. General notes on the study: Ivuxolimab was a fully human IgG2 agonistic monoclonal antibody targeting the costimulatory receptor OX40 (CD134). In the dose-escalation cohort, 75% to 85% of patients were male, and the mean age was 60 years with a range of roughly 20 to 85. Intravenous ivuxolimab was administered to patients every 2 weeks at six dose levels: 0.01, 0.1, 0.3, 1.5, 3 and 10 mg/kg. The paper covers the monotherapy dose-escalation part of the phase I ivuxolimab trial, which included N ≈ 54 patients. Peripheral TCRbeta sequencing was intended to test whether TCR sequence diversity was altered and clonal T-cell expansion was caused by ivuxolimab. Among the roughly 52 dose-escalation patients, some 20 had hepatocellular carcinoma, roughly 15 melanoma, 9 renal cell carcinoma and 9 head and neck cancer. Partial responses occurred in three dose-escalation patients: two with cutaneous melanoma and one with hepatocellular carcinoma. Patients were allowed to have had prior anti-PD-1, anti-PD-L1 or anti-CTLA-4 therapy, and 30% to 40% of the dose-escalation patients had previously received checkpoint inhibitors. What the work shows at the level of the full study, not this receptor alone: At doses of 0.1 to 3.0 mg/kg, clonal expansion of both CD4+ and CD8+ T cells in blood was seen between baseline and week 6. Partial responders in the 0.1-3.0 mg/kg groups had among the lowest normalized peripheral clonal expansion, especially among CD8+ T cells. Low levels of normalized T-cell clonal expansion were also seen in some patients who did not respond. Which antigens the clonally expanded peripheral T cells were specific for was not determined. After ivuxolimab, more expanded clones were found on average in CD8+ T cells than in CD4+ T cells.

Notes on this clone: It has no known antigen specificity. No much larger clone is present one base from it, and per-base qualities are unavailable.

Genomic DNA was extracted from sorted cells for sequencing of the TCRbeta CDR3 region. The immunoSEQ Assay was used to sequence the TCRbeta CDR3 regions. TCRdb carries this immuneACCESS record with in-frame sequences only. Its versions omit some clonotypes, under half of them owing to an unresolved V gene in the studies checked, with the rest unexplained. The sample table shows roughly 63,000 clones, and approximately 92% are seen once. In total, the top ten clones hold approximately 12% of the sample. Looking up the germline V gene yields CDR1 SGHRS and CDR2 YFSETQ. The CDR3, cysteine through phenylalanine, is 16 amino acids long. The sequence is cut down to CDR3 DNA, 48 bases in frame from base 1. V and J are trimmed by 4 bases and 3 bases, and the gene matches miss 12 bases of the junction. Patients with autoimmune disease history or receiving systemic immunosuppression were excluded from the trial. Peripheral blood for TCR sequencing was collected from all dose cohorts at baseline, on cycle 4 day 1, and on cycle 7 day 1. The samples were drawn from a first-in-human, open-label, multicenter phase I dose-escalation trial of ivuxolimab. Adults with locally advanced or metastatic melanoma, renal cell carcinoma, hepatocellular carcinoma or head and neck squamous cell carcinoma were enrolled in the trial. Before TCR sequencing, CD4+ and CD8+ T cells were separately sorted from peripheral blood.

This material consisted of CD4+ or CD8+ T cells sorted from blood, taken in a trial of the OX40 agonist ivuxolimab. The clonotype comes from an adult with an advanced solid tumor such as melanoma, head and neck, liver or kidney cancer. Rearrangement joined TRBV5-1 to TRBJ2-7; TRBD2 fits 8 bases in the junction. The DNA reads as follows: TGCGCCAGCAGCCCCGAACCAGGGCTAGCGGGCTACGAGCAGTACTTC. Its translation is CASSPEPGLAGYEQYF.